These 26 T cell receptor beta chains were sequenced from one sample in a study of cytotoxic CD8 clonotypes in ibrutinib-treated CLL. TCRdb keeps only in-frame clones here, not all; method: immunoSEQ multiplex PCR. The sample records 110,000 or so clones, roughly 60% being singletons. Source: PBMCs, taken after 24 months of ibrutinib treatment. The receptors here all came from a human donor with chronic lymphocytic leukemia.

V usage is TRBV25-1 and J usage is TRBJ2-7; TRBD1 matches at 7 bases. The CDR3 loop spans 12 amino acids. The germline V gene has CDR1 MGHDK and CDR2 SYGVNS. V lost 8 bases to trimming and J lost 4 bases; unmatched junction nucleotides: 5. CDR3 DNA sequence: TGTGCCAGCGAGACAGGGAAGTACGAGCAGTACTTC. Translated: CASETGKYEQYF.

The rearrangement links TRBV7-2 to TRBJ1-2; TRBD1 matches at 8 bases. From germline, CDR1 is SGHTA and CDR2 FQGNSA. The CDR3 has 15 residues. V trimming: 5 bases; J trimming: 0 bases; junction bases outside the gene matches: 5. The CDR3 coding sequence is TGTGCCAGCAGCCTACTGACAGGGGCTAACTATGGCTACACCTTC. This translates into CASSLLTGANYGYTF.

A few counts support this clone. The chain employs TRBV27 and TRBJ2-7; 9 bases map to TRBD2. J was trimmed by 3 bases and V by 8 bases; bases with no gene match: 2. The CDR3 is 12 residues long. Germline V gene data show CDR1 as MNHEY and CDR2 as SMNVEV (reference sequence). CDR3 nucleotides: TGTGCCAGCGCGGGGGGGAACTACGAGCAGTACTTC. Translation: CASAGGNYEQYF.

As concerns this clone: The DNA is left out, because the CDR3 cannot be placed on it with certainty; the CDR3 is given as TCRdb lists it. This chain links TRBV29-1 with TRBJ2-1; TRBD2 was called by the table and not checked on the DNA. Germline CDR1 SQVTM, CDR2 ANQGSEA. The CDR3 is 12 amino acids long, termini counted. The CDR3 region is CAPSFGGGAEFF.

The chain carries TRBV12-5 and TRBJ2-2, with a tentative D call TRBD1 (6 bases). Germline V gives CDR1 LGHNT, CDR2 FRNRAP. This CDR3 region has 14 residues. Trimming pared 3 bases from V and 6 bases from J, leaving 11 bases between. The CDR3 nucleotides read TGTGCTAGTGGTTTCCCACAGGGAGCCGGGGAGCTGTTTTTT. The encoded protein is CASGFPQGAGELFF.

The CDR3 DNA reads TGCGCCAGCAGCCCTCGGGGACAGGGAAACTACGAGCAGTACTTC. Its protein product is CASSPRGQGNYEQYF. The chain employs TRBV5-1 and TRBJ2-7; 9 bases fit TRBD1. V lost 4 bases and J lost 3; bases outside the gene matches: 8. This CDR3 spans 15 amino acids. Germline V gene lookup returns CDR1 SGHRS and CDR2 YFSETQ.

The rearrangement links TRBV11-3 to TRBJ2-1; D possibly matches TRBD1 or TRBD2 (5 bases each). Trimming cost V 4 bases and J 15 bases, with 16 bases left between them. Per germline, CDR1 SGHNT and CDR2 YENEEA. The CDR3 is made up of 12 amino acids. The CDR3 spells CASSWELGPPFF. The CDR3 nucleotides read TGTGCCAGCAGCTGGGAGTTGGGACCCCCGTTCTTC.

The chain carries TRBV7-2 and TRBJ1-2, with 9 bases matching TRBD1. J gave up 6 bases and V 5 bases, and 13 bases lay outside the gene matches. Germline V gives CDR1 SGHTA, CDR2 FQGNSA. The CDR3 is made up of 16 amino acids. Written as DNA, the CDR3 is TGTGCCAGCAGCGCCCAGCCCGGACAGGGGTTGAATGGCTACACCTTC. Its translation: CASSAQPGQGLNGYTF.

The chain joins TRBV6-1 to TRBJ1-6; the D gene is possibly TRBD1 (6 bases). From germline, CDR1 is MNHNS and CDR2 SASEGT. Trimming cost V 4 bases and J 13 bases, with 17 bases left between them. The CDR3 runs to 14 residues. For the CDR3, the DNA is TGTGCCAGCAGTGCGGGAGAGGGGGGGAGGCCCCTCCACTTT. This encodes CASSAGEGGRPLHF.

The chain recombines TRBV2 with TRBJ1-6; D remains unclear. V lost 5 bases to trimming and J lost 4 bases, with 6 bases between them. CDR3 length: 13 residues. Germline lookup yields CDR1 SNHLY and CDR2 FYNNEI. Here the CDR3 DNA reads TGTGCCAGCAGTTCGTCTTATAATTCACCCCTCCACTTT. This encodes CASSSSYNSPLHF.

The chain uses TRBV7-2 and TRBJ2-7; TRBD1 or TRBD2 may be the D gene (6 bases each). The germline CDR1 and CDR2 sequences are SGHTA and FQGNSA. This CDR3 spans 11 amino acids. The V end lost 7 bases, the J end lost 6 bases, and 10 bases lay between the germline ends. CDR3 coding DNA: TGTGCCAGCATAGGGGGGCGCGAGCAGTACTTC. Its protein product is CASIGGREQYF.

This chain links TRBV7-3 with TRBJ2-3; 14 bases fit TRBD2. CDR3 length equals 14 residues. The V gene end was trimmed by 4 bases and the J gene end by 9 bases; junction bases not matched to a gene: 3. Per the germline V gene, CDR1 is SGHTA and CDR2 is FQGTGA. CDR3 sequence: CASSSGLAGDTQYF. The DNA for the CDR3 is TGTGCCAGCAGCTCGGGACTAGCGGGGGACACGCAGTATTTT.

The chain couples TRBV5-1 to TRBJ1-1; D is undetermined. The CDR3 runs 14 residues. With 0 bases removed from V and 5 bases from J, the gap between germline ends came to 11 bases. CDR1 is SGHRS, CDR2 YFSETQ, per germline. DNA of the CDR3: TGCGCCAGCAGCTTGGACTTTCTCGGGACTGAAGCTTTCTTT. This translates into CASSLDFLGTEAFF.

The chain employs TRBV30 and TRBJ2-1; D ambiguous. CDR1 GTSNPN and CDR2 SVGIG come from the germline V gene (reference sequence). Trimming stripped 5 bases from V and 7 bases from J, with 6 bases between. CDR3 length: 10 residues. CDR3 nucleotide sequence: TGTGCCTGGGAGAGAAATGAGCAGTTCTTC. This encodes CAWERNEQFF.

The genes are TRBV6-5 and TRBJ1-4; tentative D call: TRBD1 (5 bases). CDR1 and CDR2 from the germline V gene are MNHEY and SVGAGI. The CDR3 contains 14 residues. V was shortened by 6 bases and J by 5 bases, with 13 bases between the two germline ends. CDR3 coding DNA: TGTGCCAGCAGACCCCAGGGTTTCAATGAAAAACTGTTTTTT. Translation gives CASRPQGFNEKLFF.

V is TRBV5-6 and J is TRBJ1-2; D is perhaps TRBD1 (5 bases). V dropped 4 bases and J dropped 8 bases, with 15 bases sitting between them. The CDR3 has 13 residues. The V gene's germline CDR1 is SGHDT and CDR2 YYEEEE. CDR3 loop: CASSPTTVQGYTF. In DNA, the CDR3 is TGTGCCAGCAGCCCTACGACAGTTCAAGGCTACACCTTC.

The genes are TRBV5-1 and TRBJ1-6; TRBD1 matches at 8 bases. Trimming cost V 0 bases and J 9 bases; bases outside gene matches: 5. The CDR3 is 15 residues long. Germline V gene lookup returns CDR1 SGHRS and CDR2 YFSETQ. The CDR3 loop is CASSLDDRGGSPLHF. Here the CDR3 DNA reads TGCGCCAGCAGCTTGGACGACAGGGGCGGTTCACCCCTCCACTTT.

The genes are TRBV6-4 and TRBJ2-3, with no clear D. The CDR3 has 16 residues. Germline values: CDR1 MRHNA, CDR2 SNTAGT. Trimming stripped 2 bases from V and 2 bases from J, with 14 bases between. The CDR3 region has the DNA TGTGCCAGCAGTGACCCATTTGACGGAGACACAGATACGCAGTATTTT. Protein: CASSDPFDGDTDTQYF.

This chain joins TRBV6-6 and TRBJ2-7; 10 bases map to TRBD1. Germline V gives CDR1 MNHNY, CDR2 SVGAGI (reference sequence). The CDR3 totals 15 residues. V lost 6 bases and J lost 2; bases outside the gene matches: 7. CDR3 in amino acids: CASREGQGRTYEQYF. In DNA, the CDR3 is TGTGCCAGCAGAGAGGGACAGGGGCGTACCTACGAGCAGTACTTC.

This chain uses TRBV7-3 with TRBJ2-7; TRBD2 aligns across 12 bases. CDR1 and CDR2 (germline): SGHTA, FQGTGA. This CDR3 region has 16 residues. V shed 2 bases, J shed 2 bases, and the junction held 4 bases outside the gene matches. This CDR3 reads CASSLHPSGGAYEQYF. For the CDR3, the DNA is TGTGCCAGCAGCTTACACCCTAGCGGGGGGGCCTACGAGCAGTACTTC.

V usage is TRBV5-1 and J usage is TRBJ2-5; 11 nucleotides agree with TRBD2. Germline-derived CDR1 and CDR2 are SGHRS and YFSETQ. With 5 bases clipped from V and 2 bases from J, the junction kept 5 bases outside the gene matches. This CDR3 comprises 15 residues. CDR3 amino acids: CASRLGTSGQETQYF. The CDR3 DNA reads TGCGCCAGCAGACTCGGGACTAGCGGTCAAGAGACCCAGTACTTC.

There are a few counts of this clone. This chain uses TRBV27 with TRBJ2-7; 7 nucleotides match TRBD2. The CDR3 covers 15 residues. J lost 5 bases, V lost 0 bases, and 7 bases had no gene match. Germline CDR1 is MNHEY and CDR2 is SMNVEV (reference sequence). This CDR3 is CASSLSVGGINEQYF. Written as DNA, the CDR3 is TGTGCCAGCAGTTTATCGGTGGGGGGGATCAACGAGCAGTACTTC.

This clone was seen a handful of times. The CDR3 here is CATLTGGRHQPQHF. The CDR3 DNA sequence: TGTGCCACCCTGACGGGGGGGCGGCATCAGCCCCAGCATTTT. This chain connects TRBV28 to TRBJ1-5; D may be TRBD1 (6 bases). V was cut by 10 bases and J by 5 bases, with 18 bases left in between. Germline V gives CDR1 MDHEN, CDR2 SYDVKM. This CDR3 contains 14 residues. Drawing the rest from reference TRBV28 and TRBJ1-5, the complete variable domain is DVKVTQSSRYLVKRTGEKVFLECVQDMDHENMFWYRQDPGLGLRLIYFSYDVKMKEKGDIPEGYSVSREKKERFSLILESASTNQTSMYLCATLTGGRHQPQHFGDGTRLSIL.

Only a few counts were recorded for this clone. This chain links TRBV28 with TRBJ1-5, with a possible D match to TRBD1 (6 bases). CDR3 length: 12 amino acids. Germline CDR1 reads MDHEN; CDR2 reads SYDVKM. Trimming took off 8 bases at V and 3 bases at J, with 8 bases between the two ends. This CDR3 reads CASDRPNQPQHF. The CDR3 DNA reads TGTGCCAGCGACAGGCCCAATCAGCCCCAGCATTTT. The full variable domain, with the rest looked up from reference TRBV28 and TRBJ1-5, is DVKVTQSSRYLVKRTGEKVFLECVQDMDHENMFWYRQDPGLGLRLIYFSYDVKMKEKGDIPEGYSVSREKKERFSLILESASTNQTSMYLCASDRPNQPQHFGDGTRLSIL.

This clone was detected ten times or more. CDR3 residues: CASSRDRDQPQHF. In DNA, the CDR3 is TGTGCCAGCAGCAGGGATAGGGATCAGCCCCAGCATTTT. The chain employs TRBV6-5 and TRBJ1-5, with D perhaps matching TRBD1 (5 bases). The CDR3 has 13 amino acids. Trimming cost V 6 bases and J 5 bases, with 11 bases left between them. Germline CDR1 reads MNHEY; CDR2 reads SVGAGI.

V gene TRBV7-6 combines with J gene TRBJ2-3; 7 bases agree with TRBD2. CDR3 length: 16 residues. J gave up 6 bases and V 4 bases, and 13 bases lay outside the gene matches. Germline lookup yields CDR1 SGHVS and CDR2 FNYEAQ. CDR3 amino acids: CASSSGGGSGRDTQYF. In nucleotides, the CDR3 is TGTGCCAGCAGCTCGGGGGGAGGCTCCGGGCGGGATACGCAGTATTTT.